This T cell receptor (beta chain) was sequenced in a study of regulatory T cells in long-lasting Graves disease. Study in general: Less than 3 months of antithyroid drugs had been taken by newly diagnosed Graves' patients. Regarding the study as a whole: There was favoring of TRBV28, TRBJ1-2 and TRBJ2-5 in persistent disease.

Time point: newly diagnosed GD, antithyroid drugs for less than 3 months. Extracted PBMC RNA gave rise to the TCR library. The germline V gene encodes CDR1 KGHDR and CDR2 SFDVKD. V gave up 5 bases and J gave up 7 bases, with 4 bases separating them. The CDR3 contains 11 residues. This clonotype appeared a few times. Its cognate antigen is unknown. Through Arm-PCR of CDR3 regions and iRepertoire HTBI primers, TCR beta libraries were built. Per the original data handling: Analysis of the samples identified approximately 63 TRBV and around 13 TRBJ segments. TCRdb re-called the multiplex PCR reads through MiXCR, storing one row per CDR3 protein. The V and J calls were not made by the authors but by TCRdb's processing. Of roughly 500,000 distinct CDR3 sequences listed, approximately 13% are singletons. These records were also assigned to another study, of T cells in Graves' hyperthyroidism and ophthalmopathy. This second report adds: Exclusion followed for patients with uncontrolled infection, other autoimmune disease, pregnancy or lactation.

The rearrangement links TRBV24-1 to TRBJ1-4; D unclear. This TCR was sampled from a man aged 30 to 45 with Graves disease. The sample here was peripheral blood mononuclear cells (PBMCs), taken at new diagnosis, from a patient treated with antithyroid drugs. CDR3 loop: CATSALEKLFF. Written as DNA, the CDR3 is TGTGCCACCAGTGCCCTTGAAAAACTGTTTTTT.